Shown below are 21 T cell receptor beta chains from a single sample sequenced in a study of shared clonotypes between healthy human individuals. Generated by immunoSEQ multiplex PCR, the TCRdb table keeps only in-frame clones and is missing some. The table includes 980,000 or so clones, 70% to 85% detected once. Sequences were obtained from memory CD4+ T cells sorted from blood. Specified subset: CD45RA-negative fraction. The receptors here all came from a man between 18 and 35 years old in good health.

This chain joins TRBV6-1 and TRBJ2-7; 14 bases map to TRBD2. There are 17 residues in the CDR3. CDR1 MNHNS and CDR2 SASEGT come from the germline V gene. The V segment lost 7 bases and the J segment 4 bases; nucleotides outside the gene matches: 12. CDR3 sequence reads: CASTETSGGAYSYEQYF. The CDR3 bases are TGTGCCAGCACTGAGACTAGCGGGGGGGCGTACTCGTACGAGCAGTACTTC.

The chain carries TRBV6-1 and TRBJ2-1; D remains ambiguous. The CDR3 runs to 13 residues. Trimming took 5 bases from V and 6 from J, leaving 11 bases between them. CDR1 is MNHNS, CDR2 SASEGT, per germline. The CDR3 nucleotides read TGTGCCAGCAGTCTCGGGCCTGTCAATGAGCAGTTCTTC. Its translation: CASSLGPVNEQFF.

The genes are TRBV2 and TRBJ2-7; the D gene is possibly TRBD2 (7 bases). Germline loops: CDR1 SNHLY, CDR2 FYNNEI. Trimming stripped 4 bases from V and 1 base from J, with 11 bases between. There are 14 residues in the CDR3. CDR3 DNA sequence: TGTGCCAGCAGTGCTCGGGGGGCGTCCTACGAGCAGTACTTC. This translates into CASSARGASYEQYF.

The V gene is TRBV7-2, the J gene TRBJ2-1; TRBD1 matches 9 bases. Trimming removed 4 bases from V and 4 bases from J; junction bases left unmatched: 11. Germline values: CDR1 SGHTA, CDR2 FQGNSA. This CDR3 contains 17 residues. CDR3: CASSYPPGTGIYNEQFF. The CDR3 DNA reads as TGTGCCAGCAGCTACCCACCCGGGACAGGGATTTACAATGAGCAGTTCTTC.

The chain employs TRBV7-2 and TRBJ2-5, with 14 bases identical to TRBD2. This CDR3 contains 16 residues. Germline loops: CDR1 SGHTA, CDR2 FQGNSA. V dropped 2 bases and J dropped 5; count of bases not matched to a gene: 4. CDR3 sequence reads: CASSLRTSGRTETQYF. The CDR3 DNA follows: TGTGCCAGCAGCTTAAGGACTAGCGGGAGGACTGAGACCCAGTACTTC.

The table lists this clone with many counts. The chain is built from TRBV9 and TRBJ2-1, with TRBD2 identical over 10 bases. V trimming: 0 bases; J trimming: 10 bases; junction bases outside the gene matches: 4. The CDR3 has 14 residues. The germline CDR1 and CDR2 sequences are SGDLS and YYNGEE. The CDR3 DNA is TGTGCCAGCAGCGTAGTCGGTAGCGGGGGGGAGCAGTTCTTC. It encodes CASSVVGSGGEQFF. The full variable domain, with the rest looked up from reference TRBV9 and TRBJ2-1, is DSGVTQTPKHLITATGQRVTLRCSPRSGDLSVYWYQQSLDQGLQFLIQYYNGEERAKGNILERFSAQQFPDLHSELNLSSLELGDSALYFCASSVVGSGGEQFFGPGTRLTVL.

This chain uses TRBV5-1 with TRBJ1-3; perhaps TRBD1 as D (5 bases). The CDR3 loop spans 14 amino acids. Germline CDR1 is SGHRS and CDR2 is YFSETQ. V dropped 4 bases and J dropped 4 bases, with 12 bases sitting between them. DNA for the CDR3: TGCGCCAGCAGCACGGGACTTGACGGAAACACCATATATTTT. It yields the protein CASSTGLDGNTIYF. The whole variable domain, filled in from reference TRBV5-1 and TRBJ1-3, reads KAGVTQTPRYLIKTRGQQVTLSCSPISGHRSVSWYQQTPGQGLQFLFEYFSETQRNKGNFPGRFSGRQFSNSRSEMNVSTLELGDSALYLCASSTGLDGNTIYFGEGSWLTVV.

As for this clone: This may arise from a read error, as a much more abundant clone is one base away. This same CDR3 is encoded by further DNA sequences in the sample. The chain couples TRBV7-2 to TRBJ1-2, with 9 bases that match TRBD1. CDR1 and CDR2 (germline): SGHTA, FQGNSA. Losses at the gene ends were 3 bases for V and 5 bases for J; bases not matched to a gene: 1. The CDR3 contains 13 residues. The CDR3 region has the DNA TGTGCCAGCAGCTTCGGACAGGGGTATGGCTACACCTTC. Translating it yields CASSFGQGYGYTF.

The J gene is TRBJ2-3, the V gene TRBV5-1; D is unclear. V was pared by 6 bases and J by 2 bases, with 13 bases between. The CDR3 is 14 amino acids. Germline V CDR1 and CDR2: SGHRS, YFSETQ. DNA for the CDR3: TGCGCCAGCACTGTGCGCGGACCCACAGATACGCAGTATTTT. Its protein is CASTVRGPTDTQYF. Full variable domain (remainder filled in from reference TRBV5-1 and TRBJ2-3): KAGVTQTPRYLIKTRGQQVTLSCSPISGHRSVSWYQQTPGQGLQFLFEYFSETQRNKGNFPGRFSGRQFSNSRSEMNVSTLELGDSALYLCASTVRGPTDTQYFGPGTRLTVL.

V gene TRBV5-1 combines with J gene TRBJ2-2, with D tentatively TRBD1 or TRBD2 (5 bases each). Per the germline V gene, CDR1 is SGHRS and CDR2 is YFSETQ. With 4 bases removed from V and 0 bases from J, the gap between germline ends came to 13 bases. The CDR3 length is 16 residues. The CDR3 protein is CASSGTGITNTGELFF. The DNA for the CDR3 is TGCGCCAGCAGCGGGACCGGGATAACGAACACCGGGGAGCTGTTTTTT.

V gene TRBV2 combines with J gene TRBJ1-5, with 9 bases aligning to TRBD1. The germline CDR1 and CDR2 sequences are SNHLY and FYNNEI. With V trimmed by 7 bases and J by 5 bases, 18 bases remained unmatched. The CDR3 runs to 18 residues. CDR3 coding DNA: TGTGCCAGCATGGGCCTACTCCCGGGACAGGGAGACGATCAGCCCCAGCATTTT. This codes for CASMGLLPGQGDDQPQHF. The full variable domain, rest sourced from reference TRBV2 and TRBJ1-5, is EPEVTQTPSHQVTQMGQEVILRCVPISNHLYFYWYRQILGQKVEFLVSFYNNEISEKSEIFDDQFSVERPDGSNFTLKIRSTKLEDSAMYFCASMGLLPGQGDDQPQHFGDGTRLSIL.

V usage is TRBV28 and J usage is TRBJ1-6; 8 positions match TRBD1. CDR1 MDHEN and CDR2 SYDVKM come from the germline V gene. The junction had 14 bases not matched to a gene; V was cut back by 4 bases and J by 0 bases. CDR3 length: 20 amino acids. CDR3 coding DNA: TGTGCCAGCAGTTCCCCCGGGACAGGCGTTCTAAGCTCCTATAATTCACCCCTCCACTTT. This sequence encodes CASSSPGTGVLSSYNSPLHF.

V usage is TRBV30 and J usage is TRBJ1-6, with TRBD1 matching over 10 bases. J lost 9 bases, V lost 3 bases, and 5 bases had no gene match. CDR1 is GTSNPN, CDR2 SVGIG, per germline (reference sequence). This CDR3 contains 14 residues. CDR3 residues: CAWRKRTGGSPLHF. The CDR3 DNA follows: TGTGCCTGGAGAAAAAGGACAGGGGGTTCACCCCTCCACTTT.

This sequence joins TRBV7-9 and TRBJ2-7; D not resolved. Trimming stripped 1 base from V and 4 bases from J, with 11 bases between. The CDR3 loop spans 14 amino acids. From germline, CDR1 is SEHNR and CDR2 FQNEAQ (reference sequence). The CDR3 DNA is TGTGCCAGCAGCTTAGGGGCAGAGAAATACGAGCAGTACTTC. It specifies CASSLGAEKYEQYF. Together with reference TRBV7-9 and TRBJ2-7, the CDR3 gives the full variable domain: DTGVSQNPRHKITKRGQNVTFRCDPISEHNRLYWYRQTLGQGPEFLTYFQNEAQLEKSRLLSDRFSAERPKGSFSTLEIQRTEQGDSAMYLCASSLGAEKYEQYFGPGTRLTVT.

Only one count was recorded for this clone. This CDR3 is CAISRDIYEQYF. The CDR3 nucleotides are TGTGCCATCAGCAGGGATATCTACGAGCAGTACTTC. The chain combines TRBV10-3 with TRBJ2-7; tentatively, D is TRBD1 (5 bases). The V gene lost 6 bases and the J gene lost 3 bases, with 9 bases spanning the gap. The CDR3 runs to 12 residues. Germline values: CDR1 ENHRY, CDR2 SYGVKD.

This clone was recorded only once. The genes are TRBV5-1 and TRBJ2-7, with D tentatively TRBD1 or TRBD2 (5 bases each). CDR3 length: 17 residues. Per the germline V gene, CDR1 is SGHRS and CDR2 is YFSETQ. The V end was cut by 6 bases, the J end by 4 bases, with 26 bases between. This CDR3 is CASTLGDQLGSRYEQYF. CDR3 nucleotide sequence: TGCGCCAGCACCTTAGGGGACCAGCTGGGGAGCCGGTACGAGCAGTACTTC.

With respect to this clone: The same CDR3 is also encoded by other DNA sequences in this sample. This chain joins TRBV30 and TRBJ2-7; the D gene is possibly TRBD2 (5 bases). CDR3 length: 11 residues. Per the germline V gene, CDR1 is GTSNPN and CDR2 is SVGIG (reference sequence). V was trimmed by 2 bases and J by 6 bases, leaving 8 bases between them. The CDR3, as DNA: TGTGCCTGGAGTCCCGGGGTCGAGCAGTACTTC. Its protein product is CAWSPGVEQYF.

The rearrangement links TRBV5-6 to TRBJ2-1; 8 bases agree with TRBD2. Per the germline V gene, CDR1 is SGHDT and CDR2 is YYEEEE. V dropped 2 bases and J dropped 4; count of bases not matched to a gene: 2. This CDR3 contains 14 residues. CDR3 in DNA: TGTGCCAGCAGCTTCCGGGAGGGATACAATGAGCAGTTCTTC. As protein: CASSFREGYNEQFF.

The chain has TRBV28 and TRBJ1-5, with D unclear. Germline assignment: CDR1 MDHEN and CDR2 SYDVKM. Trimming removed 6 bases at V and 5 bases at J, with 17 bases between. The CDR3 consists of 15 residues. The CDR3 region is CASSPQTRNYQPQHF. DNA for the CDR3: TGTGCCAGCAGCCCGCAGACGAGGAACTATCAGCCCCAGCATTTT.

This clone was observed a single time. The DNA of the CDR3 is TGTGCCACCAGCAGAGGGGGGACAGGGTCAGCCGGGGAGCTGTTTTTT. Translation gives CATSRGGTGSAGELFF. The chain joins TRBV15 to TRBJ2-2; TRBD1 matches at 9 bases. This CDR3 spans 16 amino acids. V lost 1 base and J lost 6; bases outside the gene matches: 6. Germline CDR1 reads LNHNV; CDR2 reads YYDKDF (reference sequence).

The chain joins TRBV5-1 to TRBJ2-7; D possibly uses TRBD1 or TRBD2 (5 bases each). CDR3 length: 14 residues. V was shortened by 4 bases and J by 2 bases, with 13 bases between the two germline ends. Germline CDR1 is SGHRS and CDR2 is YFSETQ. The CDR3 spells CASSPDGTAYEQYF. CDR3 DNA: TGCGCCAGCAGCCCCGACGGGACCGCCTACGAGCAGTACTTC.